This TCR beta chain is from a study of cytomegalovirus exposure and HLA in healthy donors. Primers included in the PCR were 60 Vbeta and 13 Jbeta primers. Clones were read by immunoSEQ multiplex PCR, and TCRdb kept only the in-frame ones, dropping some. The sample yields roughly 100,000 clones, less than 85% seen once. This clone has only a few counts. CDR1 and CDR2 (germline): SGHTA, FQGTGA. CDR3 length: 15 amino acids. Deletions cut 5 bases from V and 6 bases from J, with 16 bases between. The sequencing sample was made of PBMCs. This clonotype was obtained from a man aged 35 to 55 in good health and CMV-seropositive. The V call is TRBV7-3, the J call TRBJ1-4, with D maybe TRBD1 (6 bases). CDR3 DNA: TGTGCCAGCAGCCCCTACGGCAGGGGAGATGAAAAACTGTTTTTT. As protein: CASSPYGRGDEKLFF.